The T cell receptor (beta chain) described here comes from a study of T-cell memory formation after mild COVID-19. TCRdb passed the 5' RACE reads through MiXCR, listing each CDR3 protein once. The sample contains 450,000 to 650,000 distinct CDR3 sequences, roughly 21% of which appear only once. The CDR3 runs 12 residues. The germline CDR1 and CDR2 sequences are SEHNR and FQNEAQ (reference sequence). V dropped 5 bases and J dropped 7 bases, with 8 bases sitting between them. This clonotype was picked up a small number of times. Sequenced material: PBMCs or a T cell subset sorted from them (not recorded which). This chain links TRBV7-9 with TRBJ2-2; D is unclear. The sequence was obtained from an adult woman who had mild COVID-19 (a few samples of this study predate the infection). Cell type and time point are not known. DNA of the CDR3: TGTGCCAGCAGCGAGCTGGGCGGGGAGCTGTTTTTT. This translates into CASSELGGELFF.